This is a list of T cell receptor beta chains from one sample in a study of naive and memory T cell subsets. TCRdb re-derived calls from the UMI-ligation and nested PCR reads in MiXCR, one entry per CDR3 protein. The profile covers roughly 83,000 distinct CDR3 sequences, with around 11% appearing a single time and more than 0.11% taken by the ten largest. Specimen: naive CD4+ T cells from blood. Receptors were obtained from a human donor in good health. Both conserved end residues are part of each CDR3.

v_gene	j_gene	CDR3aa
TRBV10-3	TRBJ2-7	CAISEKGFEQYF
TRBV2	TRBJ1-5	CASSALGPNQPQHF
TRBV7-9	TRBJ2-3	CASSLKDTQYF
TRBV3-1	TRBJ1-1	CASSQAGRLNTEAFF
TRBV20-1	TRBJ2-7	CSARDSGGKRPYKQYF
TRBV7-2	TRBJ2-1	CASSRPQGSGGAGNEQFF
TRBV11-2	TRBJ2-4	CASSLDRAANIQYF
TRBV19	TRBJ2-3	CASSIDPGGRGDTQYF
TRBV5-3	TRBJ2-1	CARNQGGGEQFF
TRBV2	TRBJ1-2	CASSFGNGSDGYTF
TRBV20-1	TRBJ1-5	CSAAPTASNQPQHF
TRBV20-1	TRBJ1-1	CSARDWSGNTEAFF
TRBV20-1	TRBJ2-3	CSARDTSGRWDTQYF
TRBV11-1	TRBJ2-7	CASSIHLGTAYEQYF
TRBV20-1	TRBJ2-3	CSAISRAGGCDTQYF
TRBV12-3/TRBV12-4	TRBJ1-1	CASRQGAQAFF
TRBV28	TRBJ2-3	CASSEGTVFADTQYF
TRBV12-3/TRBV12-4	TRBJ1-4	CASSLGGSLGEKLFF
TRBV24-1	TRBJ2-3	CATSASSASGGDTQYF
TRBV12-3/TRBV12-4	TRBJ1-5	CASSSGQAGNQPQHF
TRBV11-3	TRBJ2-5	CASSLTGRETQYF
TRBV28	TRBJ2-3	CASTRRGTDTQYF
TRBV5-5	TRBJ2-7	CASSLAFGGLDEQYF
TRBV5-1	TRBJ2-7	CASSRTSGGPAYEQYF
TRBV24-1	TRBJ2-3	CATSEKADTQYF